This TCR beta chain stems from a study of blood T cell repertoires in COVID-19. The V segment lost 4 bases and the J segment 9 bases; nucleotides outside the gene matches: 10. This CDR3 contains 16 residues. The germline gives CDR1 KGHSH, CDR2 LQKENI. Original analysis: Using reference gene primer amplification, nucleated cell counts were estimated. TCRdb's table, derived via immunoSEQ multiplex PCR, lists solely in-frame clones and lacks some. V, J and clone size are taken as reported in that table, and D and trimming were inferred from the DNA itself. Of 30,000 or so clones listed, 65% to 90% were seen once; the top ten hold 5.5% to 6.5%.

V is TRBV18 and J is TRBJ1-6; 9 bases line up with TRBD1. The clonotype comes from a woman older than 75 with active or convalescent COVID-19. The sequenced sample consisted of peripheral blood. CDR3 nucleotide sequence: TGTGCCAGCTCACTACCTGGACAGGGGTCGGCTTCACCCCTCCACTTT. Amino acid sequence: CASSLPGQGSASPLHF.